This T cell receptor beta chain was found in a study of blood T cell repertoires in COVID-19. At the level of the study: Acute-phase and convalescent COVID-19 samples originated in the United States, Italy and Spain. T cells, B-cell-depleted T cells, or PBMCs supplied cDNA or gDNA.

In the original processing: Amplification of reference gene primers was used by the study to estimate nucleated cell counts. The method was immunoSEQ multiplex PCR; TCRdb's version includes in-frame clones alone and lacks a portion of them. That table is the source of V, J and clone size, and D and trimming were worked out from the DNA. The sample includes roughly 150,000 clones, around 83% of them seen just once. Unmatched junction bases numbered 2, after V lost 4 bases and J lost 9 bases. There are 11 residues in the CDR3. Germline V CDR1 and CDR2: DFQATT, SNEGSKA (reference sequence). This TCR came from a woman aged 70-85 years who had recovered from COVID-19. The specimen was peripheral blood. The chain recombines TRBV20-1 with TRBJ2-1; 8 nucleotides align to TRBD2. The CDR3: CSAIGGGEQFF. In nucleotides, the CDR3 is TGCAGTGCTATCGGGGGGGGTGAGCAGTTCTTC.